This T cell receptor beta chain stems from a study of blood T cell repertoires in COVID-19. Study-level background: Donors in the United States, Italy and Spain gave samples during acute or convalescent COVID-19. From T cells, B-cell-depleted T cells, or PBMCs came the material, which was cDNA or gDNA.

How the authors handled the data: From reference gene primer amplification, estimates of nucleated cell counts were derived. Sequencing was performed with immunoSEQ multiplex PCR; in TCRdb, only in-frame clones are kept and a portion is missing. The V and J calls and clone size were taken over from that table, and D and trimming were inferred from the DNA. Of 250,000 or so clones detected, 82% appear once; the ten largest clones hold under 2%. CDR3 length equals 16 residues. The V gene lost 6 bases and the J gene lost 1 base, with 16 bases spanning the gap. Germline lookup yields CDR1 SGHVS and CDR2 FQNEAQ.

V is TRBV7-8 and J is TRBJ1-3, with D unclear. The material sequenced was peripheral blood. This receptor was taken from an elderly woman with acute or convalescent COVID-19. CDR3 in amino acids: CASSIRISRSGNTIYF. The CDR3 DNA reads as TGTGCCAGCAGTATAAGAATATCCAGGTCTGGAAACACCATATATTTT.